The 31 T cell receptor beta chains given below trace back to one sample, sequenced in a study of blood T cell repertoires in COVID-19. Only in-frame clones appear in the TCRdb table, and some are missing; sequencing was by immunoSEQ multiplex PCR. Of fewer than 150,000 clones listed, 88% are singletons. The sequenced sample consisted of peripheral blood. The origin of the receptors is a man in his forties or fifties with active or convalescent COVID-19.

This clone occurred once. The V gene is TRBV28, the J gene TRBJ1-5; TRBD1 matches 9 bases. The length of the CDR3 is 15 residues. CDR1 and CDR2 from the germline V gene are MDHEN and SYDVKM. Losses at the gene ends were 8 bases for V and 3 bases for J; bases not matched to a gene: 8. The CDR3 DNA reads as TGTGCCAGCGGGGACAGGGCCTACCTCAATCAGCCCCAGCATTTT. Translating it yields CASGDRAYLNQPQHF.

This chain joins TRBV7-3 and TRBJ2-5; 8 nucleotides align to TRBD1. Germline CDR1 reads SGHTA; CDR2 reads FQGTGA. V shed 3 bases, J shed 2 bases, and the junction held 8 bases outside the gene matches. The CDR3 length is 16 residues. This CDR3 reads CASSLQGAGGQETQYF. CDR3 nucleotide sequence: TGTGCCAGCAGCTTGCAGGGGGCAGGTGGGCAAGAGACCCAGTACTTC.

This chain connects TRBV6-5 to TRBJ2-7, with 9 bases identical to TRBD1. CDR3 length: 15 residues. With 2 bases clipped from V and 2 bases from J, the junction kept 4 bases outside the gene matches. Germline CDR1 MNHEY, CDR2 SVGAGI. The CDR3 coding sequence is TGTGCCAGCAGTTACCGGGGACAGGGAACCTACGAGCAGTACTTC. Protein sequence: CASSYRGQGTYEQYF.

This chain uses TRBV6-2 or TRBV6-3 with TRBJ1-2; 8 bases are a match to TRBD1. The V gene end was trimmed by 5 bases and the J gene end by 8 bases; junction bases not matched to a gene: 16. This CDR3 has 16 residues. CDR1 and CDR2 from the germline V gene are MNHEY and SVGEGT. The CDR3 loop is CASSIQTGQGVRGYTF. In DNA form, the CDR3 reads TGTGCCAGCAGTATCCAGACTGGACAGGGCGTGCGAGGCTACACCTTC.

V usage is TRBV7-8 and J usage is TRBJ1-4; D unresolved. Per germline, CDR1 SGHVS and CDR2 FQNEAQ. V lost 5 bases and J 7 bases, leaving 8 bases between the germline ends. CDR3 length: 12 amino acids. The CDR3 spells CASSPESEKLFF. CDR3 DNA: TGTGCCAGCAGCCCAGAAAGTGAAAAACTGTTTTTT.

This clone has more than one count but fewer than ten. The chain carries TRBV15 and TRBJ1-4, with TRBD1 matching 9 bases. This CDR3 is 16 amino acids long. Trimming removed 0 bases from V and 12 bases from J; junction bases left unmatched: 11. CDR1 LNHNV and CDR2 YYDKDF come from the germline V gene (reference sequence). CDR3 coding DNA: TGTGCCACCAGCAGAGATTACCGAGACAGGGGGTCAGAACTGTTTTTT. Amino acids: CATSRDYRDRGSELFF. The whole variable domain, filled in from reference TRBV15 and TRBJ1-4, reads DAMVIQNPRYQVTQFGKPVTLSCSQTLNHNVMYWYQQKSSQAPKLLFHYYDKDFNNEADTPDNFQSRRPNTSFCFLDIRSPGLGDTAMYLCATSRDYRDRGSELFFGSGTQLSVL.

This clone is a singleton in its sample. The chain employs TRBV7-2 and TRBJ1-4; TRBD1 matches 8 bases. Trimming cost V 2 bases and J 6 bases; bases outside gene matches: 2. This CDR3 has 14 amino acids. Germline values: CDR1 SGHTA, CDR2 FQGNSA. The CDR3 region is CASSLQGAYEKLFF. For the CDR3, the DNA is TGTGCCAGCAGCTTACAGGGGGCTTATGAAAAACTGTTTTTT.

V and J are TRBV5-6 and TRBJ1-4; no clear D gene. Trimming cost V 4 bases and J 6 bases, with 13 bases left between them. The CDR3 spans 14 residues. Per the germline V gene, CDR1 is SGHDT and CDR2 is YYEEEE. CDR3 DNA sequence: TGTGCCAGCAGCAAGAGGCCGTTAGATGAAAAACTGTTTTTT. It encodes CASSKRPLDEKLFF. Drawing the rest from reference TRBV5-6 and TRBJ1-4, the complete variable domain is DAGVTQSPTHLIKTRGQQVTLRCSPKSGHDTVSWYQQALGQGPQFIFQYYEEEERQRGNFPDRFSGHQFPNYSSELNVNALLLGDSALYLCASSKRPLDEKLFFGSGTQLSVL.

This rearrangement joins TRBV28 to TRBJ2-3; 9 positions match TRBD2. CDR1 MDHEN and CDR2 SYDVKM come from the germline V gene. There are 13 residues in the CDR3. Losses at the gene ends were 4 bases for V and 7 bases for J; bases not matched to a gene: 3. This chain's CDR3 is CASSSTSGYTQYF. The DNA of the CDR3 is TGTGCCAGCAGTTCTACTAGCGGGTATACGCAGTATTTT.

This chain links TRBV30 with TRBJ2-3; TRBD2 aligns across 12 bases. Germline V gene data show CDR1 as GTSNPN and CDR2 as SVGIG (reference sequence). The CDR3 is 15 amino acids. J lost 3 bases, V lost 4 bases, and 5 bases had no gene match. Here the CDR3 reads CAWTRTSGNTDTQYF. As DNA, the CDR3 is TGTGCCTGGACTAGGACTAGCGGGAATACAGATACGCAGTATTTT.

The CDR3 sequence is CASSKGQGATYGYTF. In nucleotides, the CDR3 is TGTGCCAGCAGCAAAGGACAGGGGGCGACCTATGGCTACACCTTC. The J gene is TRBJ1-2, the V gene TRBV21-1; the table's TRBD1 call for D was not verified on the DNA. TRBV21-1 is a pseudogene locus. The CDR3 contains 15 residues.

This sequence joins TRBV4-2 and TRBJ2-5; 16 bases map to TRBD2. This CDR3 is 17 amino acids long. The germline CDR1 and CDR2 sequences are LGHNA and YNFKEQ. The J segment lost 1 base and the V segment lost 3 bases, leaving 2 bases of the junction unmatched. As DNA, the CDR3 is TGTGCCAGCAGCCAGGGACTAGCGGGAGGGGGCCAAGAGACCCAGTACTTC. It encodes CASSQGLAGGGQETQYF.

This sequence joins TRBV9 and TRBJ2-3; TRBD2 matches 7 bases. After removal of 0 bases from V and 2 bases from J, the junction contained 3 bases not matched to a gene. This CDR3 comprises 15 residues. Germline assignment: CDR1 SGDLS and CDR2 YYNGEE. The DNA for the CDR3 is TGTGCCAGCAGCGTAGCGGGGGGATCCACAGATACGCAGTATTTT. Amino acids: CASSVAGGSTDTQYF.

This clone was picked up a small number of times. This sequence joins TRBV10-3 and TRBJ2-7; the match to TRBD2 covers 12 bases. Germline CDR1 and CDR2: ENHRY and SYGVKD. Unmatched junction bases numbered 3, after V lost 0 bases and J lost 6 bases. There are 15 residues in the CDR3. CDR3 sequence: CAISESLAGGGEQYF. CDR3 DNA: TGTGCCATCAGTGAGTCCCTAGCGGGAGGGGGCGAGCAGTACTTC.

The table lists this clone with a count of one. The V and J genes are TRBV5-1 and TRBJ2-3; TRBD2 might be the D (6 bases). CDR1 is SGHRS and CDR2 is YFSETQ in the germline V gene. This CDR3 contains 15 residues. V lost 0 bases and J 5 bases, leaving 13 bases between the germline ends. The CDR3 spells CASSLAGSFVDTQYF. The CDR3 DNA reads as TGCGCCAGCAGCTTGGCCGGGAGCTTTGTAGATACGCAGTATTTT.

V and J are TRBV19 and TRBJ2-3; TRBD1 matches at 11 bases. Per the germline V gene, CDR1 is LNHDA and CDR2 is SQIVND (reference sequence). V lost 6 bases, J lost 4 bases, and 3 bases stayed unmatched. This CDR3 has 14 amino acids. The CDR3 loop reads CASRDRGRADTQYF. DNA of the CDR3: TGTGCCAGTAGGGACAGGGGGCGGGCAGATACGCAGTATTTT.

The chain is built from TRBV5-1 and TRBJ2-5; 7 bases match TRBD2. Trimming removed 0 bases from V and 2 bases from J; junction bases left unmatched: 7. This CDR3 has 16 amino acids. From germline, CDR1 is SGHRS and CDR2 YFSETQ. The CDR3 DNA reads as TGCGCCAGCAGCTTGGAGGCGGGAGTGCGGCAAGAGACCCAGTACTTC. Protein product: CASSLEAGVRQETQYF.

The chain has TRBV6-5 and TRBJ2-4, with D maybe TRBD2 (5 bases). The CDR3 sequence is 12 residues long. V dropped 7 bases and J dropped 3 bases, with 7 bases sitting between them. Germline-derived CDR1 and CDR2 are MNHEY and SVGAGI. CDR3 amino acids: CASMGVKNIQYF. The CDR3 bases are TGTGCCAGCATGGGAGTCAAAAACATTCAGTACTTC.

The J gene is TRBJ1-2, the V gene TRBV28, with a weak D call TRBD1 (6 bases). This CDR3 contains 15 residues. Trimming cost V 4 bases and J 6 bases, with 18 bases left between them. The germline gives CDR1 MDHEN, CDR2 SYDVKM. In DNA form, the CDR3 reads TGTGCCAGCAGTTCCCCTCCTCAGTGGACAGATGGCTACACCTTC. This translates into CASSSPPQWTDGYTF.

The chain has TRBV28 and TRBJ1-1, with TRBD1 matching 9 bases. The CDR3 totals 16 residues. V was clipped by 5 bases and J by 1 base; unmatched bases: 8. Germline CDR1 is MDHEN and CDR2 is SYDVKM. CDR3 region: CASSPSGQGRNTEAFF. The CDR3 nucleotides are TGTGCCAGCAGTCCATCAGGACAGGGGCGGAACACTGAAGCTTTCTTT.

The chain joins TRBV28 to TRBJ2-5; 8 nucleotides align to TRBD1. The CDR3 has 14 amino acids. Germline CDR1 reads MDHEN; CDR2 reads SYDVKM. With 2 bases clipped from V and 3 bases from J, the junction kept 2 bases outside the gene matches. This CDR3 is CASSLMDREETQYF. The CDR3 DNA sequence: TGTGCCAGCAGTTTAATGGACAGGGAAGAGACCCAGTACTTC.

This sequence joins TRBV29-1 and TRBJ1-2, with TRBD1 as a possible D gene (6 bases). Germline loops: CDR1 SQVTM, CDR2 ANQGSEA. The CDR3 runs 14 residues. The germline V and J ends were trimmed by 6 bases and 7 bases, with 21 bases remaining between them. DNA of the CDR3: TGCAGCGTCGAACAATACAACAGGGTTGGTGGCTACACCTTC. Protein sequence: CSVEQYNRVGGYTF.

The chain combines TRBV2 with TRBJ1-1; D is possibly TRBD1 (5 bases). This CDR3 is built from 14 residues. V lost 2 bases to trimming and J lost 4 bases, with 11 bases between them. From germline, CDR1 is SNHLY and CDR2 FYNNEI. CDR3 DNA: TGTGCCAGCAGTGAACAGGCCGGGGGCACTGAAGCTTTCTTT. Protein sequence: CASSEQAGGTEAFF.

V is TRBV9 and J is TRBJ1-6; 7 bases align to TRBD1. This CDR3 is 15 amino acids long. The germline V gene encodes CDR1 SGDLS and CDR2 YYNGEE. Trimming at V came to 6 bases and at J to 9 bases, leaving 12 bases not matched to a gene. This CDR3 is CASTPTGAGGSPLHF. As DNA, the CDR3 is TGTGCCAGCACCCCGACCGGGGCAGGGGGTTCACCCCTCCACTTT. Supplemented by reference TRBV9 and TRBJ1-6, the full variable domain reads DSGVTQTPKHLITATGQRVTLRCSPRSGDLSVYWYQQSLDQGLQFLIQYYNGEERAKGNILERFSAQQFPDLHSELNLSSLELGDSALYFCASTPTGAGGSPLHFGNGTRLTVT.

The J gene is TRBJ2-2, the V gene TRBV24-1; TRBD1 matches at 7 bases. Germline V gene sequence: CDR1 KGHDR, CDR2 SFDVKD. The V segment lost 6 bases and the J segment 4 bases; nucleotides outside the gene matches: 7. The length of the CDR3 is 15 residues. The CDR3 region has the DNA TGTGCCACCAGTCGGGTGGGACAGAGCACCGGGGAGCTGTTTTTT. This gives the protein CATSRVGQSTGELFF.

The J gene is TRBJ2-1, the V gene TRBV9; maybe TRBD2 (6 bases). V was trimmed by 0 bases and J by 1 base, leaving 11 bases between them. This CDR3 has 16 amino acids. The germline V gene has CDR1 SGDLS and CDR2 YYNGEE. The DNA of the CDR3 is TGTGCCAGCAGCGTAGCCGGGACTGGGTCCTACAATGAGCAGTTCTTC. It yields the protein CASSVAGTGSYNEQFF.

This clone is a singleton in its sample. In DNA form, the CDR3 reads TGCAGCGTGGGAGGACAGGGAGACAATGAGCAGTTCTTC. It yields the protein CSVGGQGDNEQFF. The chain combines TRBV29-1 with TRBJ2-1, with 8 bases matching TRBD1. The V and J ends lost 6 bases and 5 bases, in that order; junction bases with no gene match: 6. This CDR3 is 13 amino acids long. Per germline, CDR1 SQVTM and CDR2 ANQGSEA.

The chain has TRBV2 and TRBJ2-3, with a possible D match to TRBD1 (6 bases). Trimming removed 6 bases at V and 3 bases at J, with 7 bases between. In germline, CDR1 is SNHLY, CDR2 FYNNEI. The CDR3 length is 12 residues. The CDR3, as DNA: TGTGCCAGCAGCGACAGGACAGATACGCAGTATTTT. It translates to CASSDRTDTQYF.

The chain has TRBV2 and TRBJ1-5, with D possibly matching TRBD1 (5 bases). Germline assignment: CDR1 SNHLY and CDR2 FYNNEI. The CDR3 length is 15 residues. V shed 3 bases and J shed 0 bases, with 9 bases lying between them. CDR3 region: CASSDGGTSNQPQHF. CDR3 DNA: TGTGCCAGCAGTGATGGGGGGACTAGCAATCAGCCCCAGCATTTT. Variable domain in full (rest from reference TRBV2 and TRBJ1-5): EPEVTQTPSHQVTQMGQEVILRCVPISNHLYFYWYRQILGQKVEFLVSFYNNEISEKSEIFDDQFSVERPDGSNFTLKIRSTKLEDSAMYFCASSDGGTSNQPQHFGDGTRLSIL.

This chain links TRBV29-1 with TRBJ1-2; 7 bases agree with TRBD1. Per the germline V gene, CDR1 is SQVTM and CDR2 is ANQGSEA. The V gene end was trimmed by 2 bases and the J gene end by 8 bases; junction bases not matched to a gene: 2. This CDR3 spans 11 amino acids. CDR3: CSVEQGGGYTF. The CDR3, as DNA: TGCAGCGTTGAACAGGGGGGCGGCTACACCTTC.

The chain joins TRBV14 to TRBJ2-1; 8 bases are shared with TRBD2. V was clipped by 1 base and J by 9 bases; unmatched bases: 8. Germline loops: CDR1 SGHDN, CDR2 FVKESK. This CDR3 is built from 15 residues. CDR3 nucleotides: TGTGCCAGCAGCCAAGTTCCGGGAGGGCTTTCTGAGCAGTTCTTC. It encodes CASSQVPGGLSEQFF.